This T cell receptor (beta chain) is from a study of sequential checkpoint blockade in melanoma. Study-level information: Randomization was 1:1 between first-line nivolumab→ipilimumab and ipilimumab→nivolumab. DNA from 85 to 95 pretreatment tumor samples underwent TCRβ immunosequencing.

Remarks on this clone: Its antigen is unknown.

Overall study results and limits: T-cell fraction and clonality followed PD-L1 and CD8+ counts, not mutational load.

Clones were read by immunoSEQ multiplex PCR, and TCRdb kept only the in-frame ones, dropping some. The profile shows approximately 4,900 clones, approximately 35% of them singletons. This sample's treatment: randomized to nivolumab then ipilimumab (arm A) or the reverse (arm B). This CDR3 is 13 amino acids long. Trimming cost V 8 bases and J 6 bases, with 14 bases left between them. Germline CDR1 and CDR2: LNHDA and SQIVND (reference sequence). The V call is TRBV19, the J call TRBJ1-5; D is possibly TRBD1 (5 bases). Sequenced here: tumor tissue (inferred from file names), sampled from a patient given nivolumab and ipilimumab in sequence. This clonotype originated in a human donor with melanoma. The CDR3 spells CASGSGRGQPQHF. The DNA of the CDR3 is TGTGCCAGTGGATCAGGGAGGGGTCAGCCCCAGCATTTT. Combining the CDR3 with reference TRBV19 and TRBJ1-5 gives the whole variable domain DGGITQSPKYLFRKEGQNVTLSCEQNLNHDAMYWYRQDPGQGLRLIYYSQIVNDFQKGDIAEGYSVSREKKESFPLTVTSAQKNPTAFYLCASGSGRGQPQHFGDGTRLSIL.